This passage covers 5 T cell receptor beta chains from one sample sequenced in a study of blood T cells in healthy people across ages. It was with a sample-barcoded 5' primer and a J-beta primer mix that a second PCR of about 6 to 12 cycles was run. TCRdb re-called the 5' RACE reads with MiXCR, one entry per CDR3 protein. The sample contains around 900,000 distinct CDR3 sequences, about 51% of which appear only once. The sequenced material came from blood. The receptors originated from a woman aged 55-70 years in good health.

V gene TRBV12-3 or TRBV12-4 combines with J gene TRBJ2-1; 7 bases are shared with TRBD2. The CDR3 sequence is 16 residues long. J was trimmed by 5 bases and V by 2 bases; bases with no gene match: 9. As DNA, the CDR3 is TGTGCCAGCAGTTTACGTCAAAGCGGGGTCGACAATGAGCAGTTCTTC. This translates into CASSLRQSGVDNEQFF.

The J gene is TRBJ2-5, the V gene TRBV3-1, with 7 bases lining up with TRBD1. The CDR3 loop spans 15 amino acids. After removal of 1 base from V and 4 bases from J, the junction contained 6 bases not matched to a gene. The V gene's germline CDR1 is LGHDT and CDR2 YNNKEL (reference sequence). Here the CDR3 DNA reads TGTGCCAGCAGCCAAGCCAGACAGGGCGGAGAGACCCAGTACTTC. It translates to CASSQARQGGETQYF.

The chain links TRBV27 to TRBJ1-5; D not certain. The germline V and J ends were trimmed by 2 bases and 0 bases, with 8 bases remaining between them. The CDR3 covers 15 residues. Germline assignment: CDR1 MNHEY and CDR2 SMNVEV (reference sequence). The CDR3 DNA reads as TGTGCCAGCAGTTTAGGCGACAATAGCAATCAGCCCCAGCATTTT. Residues: CASSLGDNSNQPQHF.

This chain connects TRBV24-1 to TRBJ2-7; D is possibly TRBD1 or TRBD2 (5 bases each). Looked up from germline, CDR1 is KGHDR and CDR2 is SFDVKD. The CDR3 covers 20 residues. Trimming stripped 5 bases from V and 3 bases from J, with 31 bases between. The CDR3 protein is CATSAFTVDGGISGDYEQYF. CDR3 DNA: TGTGCCACCAGTGCTTTTACCGTTGATGGGGGAATTTCGGGCGACTACGAGCAGTACTTC.

The genes are TRBV7-9 and TRBJ2-1; D unresolved. V was cut by 5 bases and J by 8 bases, with 22 bases left in between. Germline CDR1 reads SEHNR; CDR2 reads FQNEAQ (reference sequence). CDR3 size: 16 residues. As DNA, the CDR3 is TGTGCCAGCAGCCCCCGCCGGGTAGGCTGGTTCGATGAGCAGTTCTTC. Translating it yields CASSPRRVGWFDEQFF.